What follows are 9 T cell receptor beta chains derived from one specimen sequenced in a study of regulatory T cells (dated by TCRdb to 2016 to 2019). Overall study results and their limits: Regulatory T cells from CD3G-deficient patients showed reduced Shannon diversity compared with autologous conventional CD4+ cells and with control regulatory T cells.

Libraries were constructed by the immunoSEQ multiplex PCR assay. For the multiplex PCR, 52 forward TRBV primers and 13 reverse TRBJ primers were used, and amplification bias was corrected with both assay-based and computational methods. Here the immuneACCESS table is served through TCRdb, limited to in-frame sequences with V and J called. Missing clones are a known gap in these copies; in checked studies unresolved V genes cover under half, and the rest lacks a known reason. This sample comprises 3,000 to 5,000 clones, approximately 91% of them detected only once. The ten largest clones represent roughly 2.7% of the sample. These receptors' antigens are unknown. The sample consisted of CD4+ Tregs sorted from blood. These receptors originate from a child aged 2-15 years with CD3G deficiency.

This chain joins TRBV19 and TRBJ2-2; no reliable D call. This CDR3 spans 13 amino acids. V lost 8 bases, J lost 2 bases, and 9 bases lay in between. Germline V gene sequence: CDR1 LNHDA, CDR2 SQIVND (reference sequence). This chain's CDR3 is CASGPLNTGELFF. The CDR3 coding sequence is TGTGCCAGTGGACCGCTAAACACCGGGGAGCTGTTTTTT.

V is TRBV18 and J is TRBJ2-5; D uncertain. V gave up 4 bases and J gave up 0 bases, with 6 bases separating them. Germline V CDR1 and CDR2: KGHSH, LQKENI. The CDR3 runs to 13 residues. In DNA, the CDR3 is TGTGCCAGCTCACAAAAGTACCAAGAGACCCAGTACTTC. Its protein product is CASSQKYQETQYF. The entire variable domain, with the rest obtained from reference TRBV18 and TRBJ2-5, is as follows: NAGVMQNPRHLVRRRGQEARLRCSPMKGHSHVYWYRQLPEEGLKFMVYLQKENIIDESGMPKERFSAEFPKEGPSILRIQQVVRGDSAAYFCASSQKYQETQYFGPGTRLLVL.

A single count supports this clone. This chain links TRBV6-1 with TRBJ2-7; D remains unclear. The CDR3 runs to 11 residues. Germline loops: CDR1 MNHNS, CDR2 SASEGT. Trimming took off 6 bases at V and 3 bases at J, with 6 bases between the two ends. Written as DNA, the CDR3 is TGTGCCAGCAGCGGATACTACGAGCAGTACTTC. Translating it yields CASSGYYEQYF.

The chain is built from TRBV28 and TRBJ1-2; 8 positions agree with TRBD1. Germline CDR1 and CDR2: MDHEN and SYDVKM. The CDR3 covers 15 residues. With 6 bases clipped from V and 6 bases from J, the junction kept 12 bases outside the gene matches. The CDR3 loop reads CASSRWTGYEHGYTF. The CDR3 DNA follows: TGTGCCAGCAGCCGATGGACAGGGTATGAACATGGCTACACCTTC.

This sequence joins TRBV28 and TRBJ2-2, with D uncertain. V lost 6 bases and J 0 bases, leaving 14 bases between the germline ends. Germline CDR1 reads MDHEN; CDR2 reads SYDVKM. There are 16 residues in the CDR3. DNA for the CDR3: TGTGCCAGCAGCCCCATCTTGTCGGCGAACACCGGGGAGCTGTTTTTT. Protein sequence: CASSPILSANTGELFF.

This clone came up once. This chain links TRBV28 with TRBJ2-7; tentative D call: TRBD2 (6 bases). V lost 3 bases and J 7 bases, leaving 16 bases between the germline ends. The length of the CDR3 is 14 residues. Germline V gene sequence: CDR1 MDHEN, CDR2 SYDVKM. This chain's CDR3 is CASSFRGVRGEQYF. Written as DNA, the CDR3 is TGTGCCAGCAGTTTTCGCGGGGTCCGGGGGGAGCAGTACTTC. The whole variable domain, filled in from reference TRBV28 and TRBJ2-7, reads DVKVTQSSRYLVKRTGEKVFLECVQDMDHENMFWYRQDPGLGLRLIYFSYDVKMKEKGDIPEGYSVSREKKERFSLILESASTNQTSMYLCASSFRGVRGEQYFGPGTRLTVT.

This clone has only one observation. The chain has TRBV10-3 and TRBJ1-3, with D possibly TRBD1 on 5 matching bases. Trimming took 3 bases from V and 9 from J, leaving 15 bases between them. CDR1 is ENHRY, CDR2 SYGVKD, per germline. The CDR3 consists of 14 residues. CDR3 in DNA: TGTGCCATCAGTGACAAGGGGATACCCTCCACCATATATTTT. It yields the protein CAISDKGIPSTIYF.

CDR3 sequence (DNA): TGTGCCAGCAGCTTAGTCGAGGGACGCTCCTACGAGCAGTACTTC. Its translation: CASSLVEGRSYEQYF. This rearrangement joins TRBV7-6 to TRBJ2-7; D may correspond to TRBD1 or TRBD2 (5 bases each). Trimming left V 1 base short and J 0 bases short, with 10 bases between. Germline-derived CDR1 and CDR2 are SGHVS and FNYEAQ. This CDR3 is built from 15 residues.

J is TRBJ2-2 and V is TRBV28; TRBD2 matches 8 bases. The junction had 0 bases not matched to a gene; V was cut back by 2 bases and J by 4 bases. The CDR3 loop spans 14 amino acids. Germline assignment: CDR1 MDHEN and CDR2 SYDVKM. CDR3 in amino acids: CASSLLAGTGELFF. CDR3 coding DNA: TGTGCCAGCAGTTTACTAGCGGGCACCGGGGAGCTGTTTTTT.